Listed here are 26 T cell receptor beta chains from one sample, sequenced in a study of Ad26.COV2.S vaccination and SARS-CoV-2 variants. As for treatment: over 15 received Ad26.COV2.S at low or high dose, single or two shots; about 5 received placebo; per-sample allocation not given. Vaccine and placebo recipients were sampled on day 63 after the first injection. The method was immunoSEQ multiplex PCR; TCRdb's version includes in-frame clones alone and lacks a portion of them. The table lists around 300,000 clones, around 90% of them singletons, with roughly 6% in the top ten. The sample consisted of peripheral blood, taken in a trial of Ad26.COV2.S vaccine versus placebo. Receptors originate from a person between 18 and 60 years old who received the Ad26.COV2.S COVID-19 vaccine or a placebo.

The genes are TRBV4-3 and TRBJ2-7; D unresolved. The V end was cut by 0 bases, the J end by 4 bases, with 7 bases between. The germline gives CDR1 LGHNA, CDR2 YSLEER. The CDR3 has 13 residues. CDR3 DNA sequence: TGCGCCAGCAGCCAAGATATGGGGTACGAGCAGTACTTC. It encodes CASSQDMGYEQYF.

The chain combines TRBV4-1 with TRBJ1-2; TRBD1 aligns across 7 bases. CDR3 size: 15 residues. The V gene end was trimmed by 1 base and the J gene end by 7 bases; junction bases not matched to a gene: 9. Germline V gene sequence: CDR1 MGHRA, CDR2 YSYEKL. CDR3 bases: TGCGCCAGCAGCCAAGTGACAGGGAGGGAGAGTGGCTACACCTTC. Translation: CASSQVTGRESGYTF.

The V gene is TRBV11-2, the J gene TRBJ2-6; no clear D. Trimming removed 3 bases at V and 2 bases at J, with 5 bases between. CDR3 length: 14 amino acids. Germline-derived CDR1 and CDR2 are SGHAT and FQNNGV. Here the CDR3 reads CASSFLAGANVLTF. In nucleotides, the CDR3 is TGTGCCAGCAGCTTCTTGGCTGGGGCCAACGTCCTGACTTTC.

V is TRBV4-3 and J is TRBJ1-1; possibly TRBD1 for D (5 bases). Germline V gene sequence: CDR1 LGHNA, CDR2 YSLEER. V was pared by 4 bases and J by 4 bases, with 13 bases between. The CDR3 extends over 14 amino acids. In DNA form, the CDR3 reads TGCGCCAGCAGCCCCCGGGACGAGTCCACTGAAGCTTTCTTT. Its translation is CASSPRDESTEAFF.

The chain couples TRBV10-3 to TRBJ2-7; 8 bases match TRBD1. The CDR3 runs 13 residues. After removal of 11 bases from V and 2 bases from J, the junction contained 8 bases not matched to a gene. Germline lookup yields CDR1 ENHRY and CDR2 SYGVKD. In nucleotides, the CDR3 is TGTGCCGCCCGGACAGGGCAAGCCTACGAGCAGTACTTC. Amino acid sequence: CAARTGQAYEQYF.

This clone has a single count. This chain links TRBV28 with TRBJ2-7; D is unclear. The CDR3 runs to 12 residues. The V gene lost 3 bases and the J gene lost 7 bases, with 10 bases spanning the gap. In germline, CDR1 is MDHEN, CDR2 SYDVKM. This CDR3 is CASSFGSAEQYV. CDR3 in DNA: TGTGCCAGCAGTTTTGGTAGTGCAGAGCAGTACGTC.

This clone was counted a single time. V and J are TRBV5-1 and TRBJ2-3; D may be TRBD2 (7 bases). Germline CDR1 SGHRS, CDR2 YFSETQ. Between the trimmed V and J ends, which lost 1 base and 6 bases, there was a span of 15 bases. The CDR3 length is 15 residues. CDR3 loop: CASSLRRGARDTQYF. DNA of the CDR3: TGCGCCAGCAGCTTGAGACGGGGGGCAAGGGATACGCAGTATTTT.

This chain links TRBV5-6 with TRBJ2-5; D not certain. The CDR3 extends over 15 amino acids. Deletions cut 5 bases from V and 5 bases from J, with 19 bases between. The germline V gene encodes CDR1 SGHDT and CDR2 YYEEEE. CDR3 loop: CASRAGFAPGETQYF. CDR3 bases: TGTGCCAGCAGAGCCGGGTTCGCCCCCGGGGAGACCCAGTACTTC.

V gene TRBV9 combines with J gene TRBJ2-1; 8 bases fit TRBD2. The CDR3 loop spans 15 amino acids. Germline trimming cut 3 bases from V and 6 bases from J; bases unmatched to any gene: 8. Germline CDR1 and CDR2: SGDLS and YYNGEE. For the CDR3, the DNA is TGTGCCAGCAGCGCATCAGCGGGAGAGGCCAATGAGCAGTTCTTC. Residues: CASSASAGEANEQFF. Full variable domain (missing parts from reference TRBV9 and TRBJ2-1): DSGVTQTPKHLITATGQRVTLRCSPRSGDLSVYWYQQSLDQGLQFLIQYYNGEERAKGNILERFSAQQFPDLHSELNLSSLELGDSALYFCASSASAGEANEQFFGPGTRLTVL.

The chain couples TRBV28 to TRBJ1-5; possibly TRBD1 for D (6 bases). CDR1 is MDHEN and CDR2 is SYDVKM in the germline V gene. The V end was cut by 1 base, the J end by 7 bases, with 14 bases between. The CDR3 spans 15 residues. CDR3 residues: CASSLSTGRAQPQHF. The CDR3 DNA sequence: TGTGCCAGCAGTTTATCTACAGGGAGGGCCCAGCCCCAGCATTTT.

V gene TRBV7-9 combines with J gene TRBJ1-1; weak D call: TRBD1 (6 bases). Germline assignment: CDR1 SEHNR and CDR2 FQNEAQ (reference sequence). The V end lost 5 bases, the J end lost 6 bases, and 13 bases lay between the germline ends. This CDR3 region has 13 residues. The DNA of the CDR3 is TGTGCCAGCAGCCCGCCAGGGGTCTCTGAAGCTTTCTTT. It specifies CASSPPGVSEAFF.

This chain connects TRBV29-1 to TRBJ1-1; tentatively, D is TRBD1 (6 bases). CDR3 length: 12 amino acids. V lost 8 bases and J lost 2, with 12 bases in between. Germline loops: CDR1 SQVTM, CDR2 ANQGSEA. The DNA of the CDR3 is TGCAGCTCGGGACACCGAAACACTGAAGCTTTCTTT. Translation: CSSGHRNTEAFF.

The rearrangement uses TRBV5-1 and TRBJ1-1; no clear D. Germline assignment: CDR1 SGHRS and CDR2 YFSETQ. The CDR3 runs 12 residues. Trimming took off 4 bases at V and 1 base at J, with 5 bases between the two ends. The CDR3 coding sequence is TGCGCCAGCAGCGAGGGGAACACTGAAGCTTTCTTT. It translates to CASSEGNTEAFF. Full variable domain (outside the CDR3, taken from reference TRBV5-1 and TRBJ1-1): KAGVTQTPRYLIKTRGQQVTLSCSPISGHRSVSWYQQTPGQGLQFLFEYFSETQRNKGNFPGRFSGRQFSNSRSEMNVSTLELGDSALYLCASSEGNTEAFFGQGTRLTVV.

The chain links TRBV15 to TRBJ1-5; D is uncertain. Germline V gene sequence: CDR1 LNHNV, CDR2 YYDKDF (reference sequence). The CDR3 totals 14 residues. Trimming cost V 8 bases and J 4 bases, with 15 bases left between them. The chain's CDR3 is CATREGTSNQPQHF. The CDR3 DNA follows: TGTGCCACCCGAGAGGGAACCAGTAATCAGCCCCAGCATTTT. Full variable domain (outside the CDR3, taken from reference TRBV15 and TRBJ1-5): DAMVIQNPRYQVTQFGKPVTLSCSQTLNHNVMYWYQQKSSQAPKLLFHYYDKDFNNEADTPDNFQSRRPNTSFCFLDIRSPGLGDTAMYLCATREGTSNQPQHFGDGTRLSIL.

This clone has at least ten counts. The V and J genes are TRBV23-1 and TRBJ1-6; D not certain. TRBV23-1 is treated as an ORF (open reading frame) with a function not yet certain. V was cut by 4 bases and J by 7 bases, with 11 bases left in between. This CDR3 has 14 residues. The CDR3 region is CASSPAALNSPLHF. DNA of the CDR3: TGCGCCAGCAGTCCCGCGGCCCTAAATTCACCCCTCCACTTT.

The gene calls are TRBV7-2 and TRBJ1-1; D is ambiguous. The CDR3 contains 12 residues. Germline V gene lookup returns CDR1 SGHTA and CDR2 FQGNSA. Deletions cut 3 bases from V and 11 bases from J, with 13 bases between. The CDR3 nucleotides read TGTGCCAGCAGCTTCTTAGACTCGGGTGCTTTCTTT. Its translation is CASSFLDSGAFF.

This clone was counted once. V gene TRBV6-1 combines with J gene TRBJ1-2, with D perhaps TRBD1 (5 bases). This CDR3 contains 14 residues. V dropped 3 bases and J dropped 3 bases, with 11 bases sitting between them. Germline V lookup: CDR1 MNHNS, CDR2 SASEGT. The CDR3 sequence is CASSDGLGDYGYTF. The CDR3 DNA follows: TGTGCCAGCAGTGACGGTTTAGGGGACTATGGCTACACCTTC.

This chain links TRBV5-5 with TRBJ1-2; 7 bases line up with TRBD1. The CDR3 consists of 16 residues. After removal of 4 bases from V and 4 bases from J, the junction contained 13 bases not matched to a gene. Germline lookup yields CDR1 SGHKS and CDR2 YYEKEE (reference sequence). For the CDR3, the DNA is TGTGCCAGCAGCGAGAACCCGGCAGGGGGTGTCTATGGCTACACCTTC. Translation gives CASSENPAGGVYGYTF.

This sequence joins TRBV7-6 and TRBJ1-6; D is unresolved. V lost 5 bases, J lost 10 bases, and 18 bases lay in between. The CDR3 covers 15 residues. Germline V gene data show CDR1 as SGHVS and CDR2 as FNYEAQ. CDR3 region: CASSPGGSSGSPLHF. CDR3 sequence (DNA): TGTGCCAGCAGCCCCGGTGGGTCATCGGGGTCACCCCTCCACTTT.

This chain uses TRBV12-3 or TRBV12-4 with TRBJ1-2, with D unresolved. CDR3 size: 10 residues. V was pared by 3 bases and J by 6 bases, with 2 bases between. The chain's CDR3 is CASSFNGYTF. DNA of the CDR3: TGTGCCAGCAGTTTTAATGGCTACACCTTC.

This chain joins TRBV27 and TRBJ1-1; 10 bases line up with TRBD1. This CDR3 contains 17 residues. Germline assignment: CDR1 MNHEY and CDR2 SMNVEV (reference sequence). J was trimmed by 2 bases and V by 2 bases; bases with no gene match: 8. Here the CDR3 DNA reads TGTGCCAGCAGTTTAAATCCCGGGACAGGGGCTAACACTGAAGCTTTCTTT. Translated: CASSLNPGTGANTEAFF.

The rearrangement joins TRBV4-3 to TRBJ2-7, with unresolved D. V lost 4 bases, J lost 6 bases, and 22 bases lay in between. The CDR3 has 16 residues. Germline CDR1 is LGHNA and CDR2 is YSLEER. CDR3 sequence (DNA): TGCGCCAGCAGCCCAGGCCCGGAAAGTGGGGTCTCCGAGCAGTACTTC. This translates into CASSPGPESGVSEQYF.

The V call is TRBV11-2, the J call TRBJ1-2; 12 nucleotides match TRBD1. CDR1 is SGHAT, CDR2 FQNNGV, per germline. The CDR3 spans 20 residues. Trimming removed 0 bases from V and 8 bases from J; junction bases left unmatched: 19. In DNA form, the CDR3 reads TGTGCCAGCAGCTTAGACCAAATATGGACAGCCGGGACAGGGGGCAAGGGCTACACCTTC. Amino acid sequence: CASSLDQIWTAGTGGKGYTF. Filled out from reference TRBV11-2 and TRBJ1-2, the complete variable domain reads EAGVAQSPRYKIIEKRQSVAFWCNPISGHATLYWYQQILGQGPKLLIQFQNNGVVDDSQLPKDRFSAERLKGVDSTLKIQPAKLEDSAVYLCASSLDQIWTAGTGGKGYTFGSGTRLTVV.

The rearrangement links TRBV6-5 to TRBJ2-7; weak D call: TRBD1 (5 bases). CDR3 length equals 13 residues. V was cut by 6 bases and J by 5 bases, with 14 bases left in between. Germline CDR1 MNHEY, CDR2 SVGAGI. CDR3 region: CASRRGRTNEQYF. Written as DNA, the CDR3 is TGTGCCAGCAGAAGGGGCCGAACAAACGAGCAGTACTTC.

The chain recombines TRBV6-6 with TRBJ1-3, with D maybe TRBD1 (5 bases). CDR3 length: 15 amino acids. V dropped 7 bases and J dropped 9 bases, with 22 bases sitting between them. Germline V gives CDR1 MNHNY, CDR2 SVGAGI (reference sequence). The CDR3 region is CASTKGTPFQATIYF. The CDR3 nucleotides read TGTGCCAGCACCAAGGGGACCCCTTTTCAGGCCACCATATATTTT.

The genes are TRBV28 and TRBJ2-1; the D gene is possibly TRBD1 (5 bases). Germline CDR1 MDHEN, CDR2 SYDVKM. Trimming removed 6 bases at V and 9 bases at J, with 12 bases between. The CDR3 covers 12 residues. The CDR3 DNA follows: TGTGCCAGCAGCCACACAGGTCCTGAGCAGTTCTTC. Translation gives CASSHTGPEQFF.